The rows below give T cell receptor beta chains drawn from one sample of a study of blood T cell repertoires in COVID-19. Only in-frame clones appear in the TCRdb table, and some are missing; sequencing was by immunoSEQ multiplex PCR. This sample yields about 120,000 clones, of which 70% to 90% are seen a single time; under 2.5% belongs to the top ten. Sequencing was carried out using peripheral blood. The receptors here all came from a man aged 25 to 40 with acute or convalescent COVID-19. Each CDR3 is given with its conserved first and last residue. The D gene is left open where the match is weak. Clone size, where shown, is once, few, many, or a class for clones that have expanded.

CDR3 protein | D gene | V gene | clone size | J gene
CASSHKARLGTEAFF | NA | TRBV5-6 | NA | TRBJ1-1
CASSQVRAGGAGQYF | TRBD2 | TRBV3-1/TRBV3-2 | NA | TRBJ2-7
CASSRRETQYF | NA | TRBV11-2 | NA | TRBJ2-5
CASSQSWDGGREAFF | NA | TRBV3-1/TRBV3-2 | NA | TRBJ1-1
CASSRDRGPPVYGYTF | TRBD1 | TRBV11-3 | many | TRBJ1-2
CASSPSGSPTGELFF | TRBD2 | TRBV5-5 | NA | TRBJ2-2
CASSIIRAGQPQHF | NA | TRBV19 | NA | TRBJ1-5
CASSSPGQDSGNTIYF | TRBD1 | TRBV5-4 | NA | TRBJ1-3
CSVEVGVGGIYEQYF | NA | TRBV29-1 | NA | TRBJ2-7
CASSGGQVGNTIYF | TRBD1 | TRBV5-4 | NA | TRBJ1-3
CASSQGQGAEVDTEAFF | TRBD1 | TRBV5-1 | NA | TRBJ1-1
CASSYQLSKNEKLFF | NA | TRBV6-5 | NA | TRBJ1-4
CASSYRQIPSTDTQYF | NA | TRBV7-8 | NA | TRBJ2-3
CASSLAGVTYNEQFF | NA | TRBV7-2 | few | TRBJ2-1